The 25 T cell receptor beta chains in this list originate from one sample, sequenced in a study of cytomegalovirus exposure and HLA in healthy donors. The PCR made use of 60 Vbeta and 13 Jbeta primers. Here immunoSEQ multiplex PCR was the method, and the copy in TCRdb shows in-frame clones only, minus some. The data contain about 160,000 clones, around 86% of them singletons. Sample: PBMCs. The source is a girl aged 2-10 years in good health and CMV-seropositive.

V is TRBV5-1 and J is TRBJ1-1; 9 nucleotides match TRBD1. The CDR3 has 15 amino acids. Germline CDR1 and CDR2: SGHRS and YFSETQ. V trimming: 4 bases; J trimming: 5 bases; junction bases outside the gene matches: 9. Written as DNA, the CDR3 is TGCGCCAGCAGCCGGGACAGGGTAAGAGGGACTGAAGCTTTCTTT. Protein sequence: CASSRDRVRGTEAFF. The full variable domain, with the rest looked up from reference TRBV5-1 and TRBJ1-1, is KAGVTQTPRYLIKTRGQQVTLSCSPISGHRSVSWYQQTPGQGLQFLFEYFSETQRNKGNFPGRFSGRQFSNSRSEMNVSTLELGDSALYLCASSRDRVRGTEAFFGQGTRLTVV.

The rearrangement joins TRBV19 to TRBJ2-5; D is uncertain. The tail of the sequence fits TRBJ2-7 better, so the J call may be wrong. Germline lookup yields CDR1 LNHDA and CDR2 SQIVND (reference sequence). CDR3 length equals 13 residues. CDR3 DNA: TGTGCCAGTAGTGCCCGCCCCTCCTACGAGCAGTACTTC. This encodes CASSARPSYEQYF.

With regard to this clone: The junction departs from germline at one end; a sequencing error may be responsible. The chain combines TRBV7-9 with TRBJ2-7; perhaps TRBD2 as D (5 bases). Per germline, CDR1 SEHNR and CDR2 FQNEAQ (reference sequence). The CDR3 totals 12 residues. In nucleotides, the CDR3 is TGTTCCAGCAGCTTATGGGGAGCTGAGCAGTACTTC. Residues: CSSSLWGAEQYF.

The rearrangement links TRBV5-1 to TRBJ2-2, with 10 bases fitting TRBD2. Germline CDR1 and CDR2: SGHRS and YFSETQ. The V gene end was trimmed by 4 bases and the J gene end by 5 bases; junction bases not matched to a gene: 8. CDR3 length: 16 residues. DNA of the CDR3: TGCGCCAGCAGCGTTACTAGCGGGATAGGGACCGGGGAGCTGTTTTTT. It codes for CASSVTSGIGTGELFF.

This clone was detected a few times. The V and J genes are TRBV5-1 and TRBJ1-1, with D possibly TRBD1 on 5 matching bases. The CDR3 spans 14 residues. Trimming shortened V by 1 base and J by 1 base, and 8 bases separated the two germline ends. Looked up from germline, CDR1 is SGHRS and CDR2 is YFSETQ. The CDR3 DNA follows: TGCGCCAGCAGCTTGTCGACAGCGAACACTGAAGCTTTCTTT. Its protein product is CASSLSTANTEAFF.

The chain uses TRBV6-1 and TRBJ1-3; D perhaps matches TRBD1 (5 bases). This CDR3 comprises 15 residues. Germline CDR1 MNHNS, CDR2 SASEGT. The V end was cut by 1 base, the J end by 2 bases, with 9 bases between. Here the CDR3 reads CASSEEGLPGNTIYF. The CDR3 coding sequence is TGTGCCAGCAGTGAAGAGGGACTTCCTGGAAACACCATATATTTT.

This sequence joins TRBV27 and TRBJ2-5; 7 bases map to TRBD1. With 6 bases clipped from V and 10 bases from J, the junction kept 11 bases outside the gene matches. The CDR3 loop spans 13 amino acids. Germline CDR1 reads MNHEY; CDR2 reads SMNVEV (reference sequence). The CDR3 DNA sequence: TGTGCCAGCAGCGAATCAAACAGGGGAATCCAGTACTTC. This sequence encodes CASSESNRGIQYF.

The chain uses TRBV2 and TRBJ2-6, with D possibly TRBD2 on 6 matching bases. Germline CDR1 SNHLY, CDR2 FYNNEI. The CDR3 is 18 amino acids. Trimming took 2 bases from V and 0 from J, leaving 14 bases between them. This chain's CDR3 is CASSEQGLPISGANVLTF. The CDR3 DNA follows: TGTGCCAGCAGTGAACAGGGACTTCCCATCTCTGGGGCCAACGTCCTGACTTTC.

The table lists this clone with a count of one. This chain connects TRBV27 to TRBJ2-1; D not certain. V was pared by 7 bases and J by 0 bases, with 13 bases between. Germline V gene lookup returns CDR1 MNHEY and CDR2 SMNVEV (reference sequence). The CDR3 covers 15 residues. The DNA for the CDR3 is TGTGCCAGCACGAGTCCCCTTAGCTCCTACAATGAGCAGTTCTTC. It specifies CASTSPLSSYNEQFF.

This chain joins TRBV7-9 and TRBJ1-3, with D unresolved. Trimming removed 2 bases at V and 0 bases at J, with 11 bases between. The CDR3 is made up of 16 amino acids. Germline lookup yields CDR1 SEHNR and CDR2 FQNEAQ (reference sequence). In nucleotides, the CDR3 is TGTGCCAGCAGCTTAATGGGAGGTAGCTCTGGAAACACCATATATTTT. It yields the protein CASSLMGGSSGNTIYF.

V gene TRBV11-1 combines with J gene TRBJ2-1; a weak D match, TRBD2 (5 bases). CDR3 length equals 17 residues. The germline gives CDR1 SGHAT, CDR2 FQDESV (reference sequence). V was shortened by 2 bases and J by 0 bases, with 14 bases between the two germline ends. The CDR3 DNA reads TGTGCCAGCAGCTTACCCTTAGCGCCTAGCTCCTACAATGAGCAGTTCTTC. It specifies CASSLPLAPSSYNEQFF.

This clone occurred once. CDR3 nucleotide sequence: TGTGCCAGCAGCTTATTGGGGCAGGGGAGACGCGGAACTGAAGCTTTCTTT. It specifies CASSLLGQGRRGTEAFF. The rearrangement links TRBV5-5 to TRBJ1-1; perhaps TRBD1 as D (6 bases). Trimming removed 2 bases from V and 5 bases from J, with 22 bases in between. From germline, CDR1 is SGHKS and CDR2 YYEKEE (reference sequence). CDR3 length equals 17 residues.

The chain couples TRBV5-6 to TRBJ1-5; the D gene is possibly TRBD1 (5 bases). Trimming removed 4 bases from V and 1 base from J, with 18 bases in between. Germline V lookup: CDR1 SGHDT, CDR2 YYEEEE. CDR3 length equals 17 residues. The CDR3 bases are TGTGCCAGCAGCCAATATTTACAGGTTATGAGCAATCAGCCCCAGCATTTT. This gives the protein CASSQYLQVMSNQPQHF.

V is TRBV2 and J is TRBJ2-2; 10 nucleotides align to TRBD2. Trimming at V came to 6 bases and at J to 2 bases, leaving 9 bases not matched to a gene. This CDR3 has 17 amino acids. Germline values: CDR1 SNHLY, CDR2 FYNNEI. DNA for the CDR3: TGTGCCAGCAGCCCCCAGGGGACTAGCGTAAACACCGGGGAGCTGTTTTTT. Amino acids: CASSPQGTSVNTGELFF.

Remarks on this clone: At the DNA level, this CDR3 is encoded by other sequences in the same sample as well. This chain joins TRBV5-1 and TRBJ1-3; D call uncertain. CDR3 size: 15 residues. V lost 0 bases and J 0 bases, leaving 7 bases between the germline ends. Germline values: CDR1 SGHRS, CDR2 YFSETQ. The DNA of the CDR3 is TGCGCCAGCAGCTTGGGGGCAGGCTCTGGAAACACCATATATTTT. Amino acid sequence: CASSLGAGSGNTIYF.

The chain carries TRBV5-1 and TRBJ2-1; 13 bases are a match to TRBD2. Germline values: CDR1 SGHRS, CDR2 YFSETQ. The length of the CDR3 is 16 residues. With V trimmed by 4 bases and J by 5 bases, 6 bases remained unmatched. This CDR3 is CASSAILAGGNNEQFF. CDR3 DNA sequence: TGCGCCAGCAGCGCCATACTAGCGGGAGGGAACAATGAGCAGTTCTTC.

The chain combines TRBV9 with TRBJ2-5; no firm D call. From germline, CDR1 is SGDLS and CDR2 YYNGEE. Trimming cost V 1 base and J 4 bases, with 11 bases left between them. The CDR3 spans 14 residues. CDR3 region: CASSVHGGRETQYF. As DNA, the CDR3 is TGTGCCAGCAGCGTACATGGTGGGCGAGAGACCCAGTACTTC.

V and J are TRBV14 and TRBJ2-1; TRBD2 matches 7 bases. The V segment lost 4 bases and the J segment 4 bases; nucleotides outside the gene matches: 7. Germline assignment: CDR1 SGHDN and CDR2 FVKESK. This CDR3 has 15 amino acids. The CDR3 DNA follows: TGTGCCAGCAGCCCTCTAGCGGTGGAATACAATGAGCAGTTCTTC. Protein sequence: CASSPLAVEYNEQFF.

The chain has TRBV5-1 and TRBJ1-1, with TRBD1 as a possible D gene (5 bases). Trimming took 4 bases from V and 1 from J, leaving 23 bases between them. Per the germline V gene, CDR1 is SGHRS and CDR2 is YFSETQ. The CDR3 loop spans 18 amino acids. DNA for the CDR3: TGCGCCAGCAGCGGCAGGGAAGAGCGTATGTTGGGGAACACTGAAGCTTTCTTT. It encodes CASSGREERMLGNTEAFF.

This clone appeared once. V and J are TRBV5-1 and TRBJ2-3, with D possibly being TRBD1 (7 bases). The V end was cut by 1 base, the J end by 2 bases, with 14 bases between. Germline-derived CDR1 and CDR2 are SGHRS and YFSETQ. This CDR3 has 16 amino acids. CDR3 residues: CASSLRQGGPTDTQYF. The CDR3 bases are TGCGCCAGCAGCTTGAGGCAGGGGGGACCCACAGATACGCAGTATTTT. Full variable domain (missing parts from reference TRBV5-1 and TRBJ2-3): KAGVTQTPRYLIKTRGQQVTLSCSPISGHRSVSWYQQTPGQGLQFLFEYFSETQRNKGNFPGRFSGRQFSNSRSEMNVSTLELGDSALYLCASSLRQGGPTDTQYFGPGTRLTVL.

The chain has TRBV6-5 and TRBJ1-1; unclear D gene. The V gene's germline CDR1 is MNHEY and CDR2 SVGAGI. CDR3 length equals 13 residues. Trimming shortened V by 7 bases and J by 5 bases, and 14 bases separated the two germline ends. The CDR3 DNA reads TGTGCCAGCACTCCGGACGGGAGAACTGAAGCTTTCTTT. Its translation: CASTPDGRTEAFF.

A few counts support this clone. The rearrangement joins TRBV7-9 to TRBJ1-4; possible D gene TRBD1, 6 bases. Trimming took 0 bases from V and 8 from J, leaving 16 bases between them. The CDR3 has 16 residues. Per the germline V gene, CDR1 is SEHNR and CDR2 is FQNEAQ (reference sequence). The CDR3 is CASSLAKGGFSEKLFF. DNA for the CDR3: TGTGCCAGCAGCTTAGCTAAGGGGGGGTTCAGCGAAAAACTGTTTTTT.

The chain uses TRBV4-1 and TRBJ1-1; D is perhaps TRBD1 (6 bases). The CDR3 has 15 residues. V lost 2 bases to trimming and J lost 1 base, with 11 bases between them. The germline gives CDR1 MGHRA, CDR2 YSYEKL. The CDR3 DNA follows: TGCGCCAGCAGCCAACGGACAGATCCGAACACTGAAGCTTTCTTT. This codes for CASSQRTDPNTEAFF.

The V call is TRBV13, the J call TRBJ1-1; TRBD1 might be the D (5 bases). Between the trimmed V and J ends, which lost 2 bases and 5 bases, there was a span of 12 bases. This CDR3 comprises 14 residues. Per germline, CDR1 PRHDT and CDR2 FYEKMQ (reference sequence). CDR3 loop: CASSLITGATEAFF. In DNA, the CDR3 is TGTGCCAGCAGCTTAATTACAGGTGCGACTGAAGCTTTCTTT.

The chain links TRBV5-1 to TRBJ2-3; TRBD2 agrees at 7 bases. The germline CDR1 and CDR2 sequences are SGHRS and YFSETQ. This CDR3 is built from 18 residues. The ends lost 0 bases at V and 0 bases at J; junction bases unmatched: 10. CDR3 region: CASSLGSGGSPSTDTQYF. The CDR3, as DNA: TGCGCCAGCAGCTTGGGATCGGGCGGGAGCCCTAGCACAGATACGCAGTATTTT.